One sample yielded the 18 T cell receptor beta chains listed below, sequenced in a study of blood T cell repertoires in COVID-19. This table comes from immunoSEQ multiplex PCR, and its TCRdb copy is limited to in-frame clones, with some not included. The sample shows over 200,000 clones, about 90% of them seen only once. Sample: PBMCs or T cells enriched from blood (not recorded which). The receptors were gathered from a man aged 30-40 years who had recovered from COVID-19.

The V gene is TRBV7-8, the J gene TRBJ2-1, with TRBD2 matching over 11 bases. The CDR3 covers 14 residues. The J segment lost 5 bases and the V segment lost 7 bases, leaving 4 bases of the junction unmatched. Germline values: CDR1 SGHVS, CDR2 FQNEAQ. The DNA of the CDR3 is TGTGCCAGCACCCGACTAGCGGGAAACAATGAGCAGTTCTTC. Protein product: CASTRLAGNNEQFF.

The chain is built from TRBV7-2 and TRBJ2-7; 10 bases line up with TRBD2. This CDR3 has 15 residues. V trimming: 4 bases; J trimming: 6 bases; junction bases outside the gene matches: 9. CDR1 is SGHTA and CDR2 is FQGNSA in the germline V gene. The DNA of the CDR3 is TGTGCCAGCAGCTGGGAGGCTAGCGGGAGACGCGAGCAGTACTTC. This gives the protein CASSWEASGRREQYF.

J is TRBJ1-4 and V is TRBV10-3; tentatively, D is TRBD1 (6 bases). This CDR3 comprises 13 residues. V lost 6 bases and J 8 bases, leaving 13 bases between the germline ends. The germline V gene has CDR1 ENHRY and CDR2 SYGVKD. The CDR3 reads CAIRPQGDEKLFF. The CDR3 DNA reads as TGTGCCATCAGGCCACAGGGTGACGAAAAACTGTTTTTT.

The V call is TRBV6-5, the J call TRBJ2-1; D may be TRBD2 (5 bases). CDR3 size: 13 residues. Between the trimmed V and J ends, which lost 6 bases and 4 bases, there was a span of 10 bases. Germline-derived CDR1 and CDR2 are MNHEY and SVGAGI. CDR3 coding DNA: TGTGCCAGCAGCGATCGGGGATACAATGAGCAGTTCTTC. Its translation: CASSDRGYNEQFF.

The chain joins TRBV11-2 to TRBJ2-6; 7 bases match TRBD1. The CDR3 length is 14 residues. The germline V gene encodes CDR1 SGHAT and CDR2 FQNNGV. After removal of 1 base from V and 11 bases from J, the junction contained 5 bases not matched to a gene. The CDR3 DNA sequence: TGTGCCAGCAGCTTAGCCCGACAGGGCCACGTCCTGACTTTC. Protein: CASSLARQGHVLTF.

The V gene is TRBV13, the J gene TRBJ1-2; 8 nucleotides match TRBD1. J lost 5 bases, V lost 3 bases, and 8 bases had no gene match. The germline V gene encodes CDR1 PRHDT and CDR2 FYEKMQ (reference sequence). This CDR3 contains 15 residues. The CDR3 bases are TGTGCCAGCAGCTTCAAGGACAGGGCTATGTATGGCTACACCTTC. Amino acids: CASSFKDRAMYGYTF.

The genes are TRBV28 and TRBJ2-1; D perhaps matches TRBD1 (5 bases). The CDR3 contains 15 residues. The ends were cut back, 5 bases at V and 8 bases at J, with 19 bases in the middle. The V gene's germline CDR1 is MDHEN and CDR2 SYDVKM. The DNA for the CDR3 is TGTGCCAGCAGTCCCCGAGTCAGGGTTGTCGATGAGCAGTTCTTC. Protein: CASSPRVRVVDEQFF.

The J gene is TRBJ2-1, the V gene TRBV19, with TRBD1 matching over 7 bases. There are 15 residues in the CDR3. The V and J ends lost 7 bases and 0 bases, in that order; junction bases with no gene match: 6. Germline V gene data show CDR1 as LNHDA and CDR2 as SQIVND (reference sequence). CDR3 loop: CASTPRDSSYNEQFF. Here the CDR3 DNA reads TGTGCCAGTACCCCCCGGGACAGCTCCTACAATGAGCAGTTCTTC.

V gene TRBV15 combines with J gene TRBJ1-5, with 10 nucleotides matching TRBD1. CDR3 length: 16 residues. Germline V lookup: CDR1 LNHNV, CDR2 YYDKDF (reference sequence). The trim removed 1 base at V and 4 bases at J, leaving 4 bases unmatched. CDR3 in amino acids: CATSRARQGANQPQHF. The DNA for the CDR3 is TGTGCCACCAGCAGAGCCAGACAGGGGGCTAATCAGCCCCAGCATTTT.

This clone was seen a single time. The V call is TRBV5-1, the J call TRBJ1-1, with D maybe TRBD1 (5 bases). Germline V lookup: CDR1 SGHRS, CDR2 YFSETQ. The V end lost 0 bases, the J end lost 11 bases, and 17 bases lay between the germline ends. The CDR3 covers 14 residues. The CDR3: CASSLETGLEGAFF. CDR3 coding DNA: TGCGCCAGCAGCTTGGAGACGGGTTTGGAGGGGGCTTTCTTT.

This clone was seen more than once but under ten times. The CDR3 nucleotides are TGTGCCAGCAGCCAAGGGATGGACAGGACATACAATGAGCAGTTCTTC. It yields the protein CASSQGMDRTYNEQFF. The chain joins TRBV4-2 to TRBJ2-1, with 7 bases identical to TRBD1. Germline assignment: CDR1 LGHNA and CDR2 YNFKEQ. This CDR3 spans 16 amino acids. The ends lost 1 base at V and 4 bases at J; junction bases unmatched: 7.

This clone appeared once. This sequence joins TRBV5-1 and TRBJ2-3, with TRBD2 matching 13 bases. The germline V gene encodes CDR1 SGHRS and CDR2 YFSETQ. V shed 2 bases, J shed 4 bases, and the junction held 4 bases outside the gene matches. The CDR3 runs to 16 residues. CDR3 residues: CASSLGLAGVPDTQYF. In DNA, the CDR3 is TGCGCCAGCAGCTTAGGACTAGCGGGAGTCCCAGATACGCAGTATTTT.

This rearrangement joins TRBV15 to TRBJ1-2, with 10 bases identical to TRBD1. Per the germline V gene, CDR1 is LNHNV and CDR2 is YYDKDF (reference sequence). Unmatched junction bases numbered 12, after V lost 5 bases and J lost 0 bases. The CDR3 totals 18 residues. Here the CDR3 DNA reads TGTGCCACCAGCCGTATCCCCGGGACAGGGGCCTCTAACTATGGCTACACCTTC. Translated: CATSRIPGTGASNYGYTF.

The chain couples TRBV12-5 to TRBJ1-1; 11 positions agree with TRBD1. Trimming took 0 bases from V and 6 from J; bases not matched to a gene: 6. Germline V gene sequence: CDR1 LGHNT, CDR2 FRNRAP. The CDR3 is 16 residues long. CDR3 in amino acids: CASGLVQGQGVSEAFF. CDR3 coding DNA: TGTGCTAGTGGTTTGGTACAGGGACAGGGGGTCTCTGAAGCTTTCTTT.

In regard to this clone: The same CDR3 also results from other DNA sequences found in this sample. The V call is TRBV18, the J call TRBJ2-3, with a tentative D call TRBD2 (6 bases). From germline, CDR1 is KGHSH and CDR2 LQKENI. Trimming took 2 bases from V and 0 from J, leaving 9 bases between them. The CDR3 spans 15 residues. CDR3 in amino acids: CASSPSGTSTDTQYF. CDR3 DNA: TGTGCCAGCTCACCATCCGGGACTAGCACAGATACGCAGTATTTT. Drawing the rest from reference TRBV18 and TRBJ2-3, the complete variable domain is NAGVMQNPRHLVRRRGQEARLRCSPMKGHSHVYWYRQLPEEGLKFMVYLQKENIIDESGMPKERFSAEFPKEGPSILRIQQVVRGDSAAYFCASSPSGTSTDTQYFGPGTRLTVL.

The DNA for the CDR3 is TGTGCCAGCAGTTTATCCTCCCAGGGGAATAATTCACCCCTCCACTTT. This codes for CASSLSSQGNNSPLHF. The chain combines TRBV27 with TRBJ1-6, with D possibly being TRBD1 (6 bases). The CDR3 length is 16 residues. V was clipped by 0 bases and J by 5 bases, with 11 bases between them. Germline V gene data show CDR1 as MNHEY and CDR2 as SMNVEV (reference sequence).

The rearrangement links TRBV19 to TRBJ2-1; TRBD2 matches 7 bases. Per the germline V gene, CDR1 is LNHDA and CDR2 is SQIVND (reference sequence). The length of the CDR3 is 15 residues. Trimming at V came to 5 bases and at J to 4 bases, leaving 8 bases not matched to a gene. CDR3 amino acids: CASSFLGGGYNEQFF. CDR3 sequence (DNA): TGTGCCAGTAGTTTCCTGGGGGGAGGGTACAATGAGCAGTTCTTC.

The rearrangement joins TRBV7-2 to TRBJ2-7; 13 nucleotides align to TRBD2. Germline assignment: CDR1 SGHTA and CDR2 FQGNSA. The CDR3 has 15 residues. Germline trimming cut 5 bases from V and 6 bases from J; bases unmatched to any gene: 7. CDR3 coding DNA: TGTGCCAGCAGCGCAGGACTAGCGGGAGCATCCGAGCAGTACTTC. As protein: CASSAGLAGASEQYF.